A selection of T cell receptor beta chains follows, all from one sample in a study of shared clonotypes between healthy human individuals. Data came from immunoSEQ multiplex PCR; TCRdb stores just in-frame clones and leaves some out. The repertoire consists of some 2,400,000 clones, with approximately 96% occurring once and the leading ten covering over 0.1%. Sequencing used naive CD4+ T cells sorted from blood. Every receptor here comes from a man between 18 and 29 years old in good health. Each CDR3 is given with its conserved first and last residue. D genes are given only for firm matches. Expanded clones get a size class; other rows say once, few or many, or leave the size out.

>.|TRBV2|.|TRBJ2-7
TGTGCCAGCAGGCAACAGCAGGGCCCCTTATACGAGCAGTACTTC
CASRQQQGPLYEQYF
>TRBD1|TRBV7-8|.|TRBJ2-6
TGTGCCAGCAGCTTAGCCTCCGGGACAGGGCAGGGAGGGGCCAACGTCCTGACTTTC
CASSLASGTGQGGANVLTF
>TRBD1|TRBV19|.|TRBJ2-5
TGTGCCAGTACTCCGGGACAGGGATTTGTGGAGACCCAGTACTTC
CASTPGQGFVETQYF
>.|TRBV5-1|once|TRBJ1-2
TGCGCCAGCAGCGTCGGAGCCCCCGGGATGGGTGGCTACACCTTC
CASSVGAPGMGGYTF
>.|TRBV25-1|.|TRBJ1-2
TGTGCCAGCAGTGAATCGGTCCCCGCGCTTGGACATGGCTACACCTTC
CASSESVPALGHGYTF
>.|TRBV19|.|TRBJ1-5
TGTGCCAGTAGCACGCTTACAGAGGGGAATCAGCCCCAGCATTTT
CASSTLTEGNQPQHF
>.|TRBV9|few|TRBJ2-3
TGTGCCAGCAGCGTAGCGGGGATCACAGATACGCAGTATTTT
CASSVAGITDTQYF
>.|TRBV11-3|once|TRBJ2-3
TGTGCCAGCAGCTTAATACAACAGGGAGAGACAGATACGCAGTATTTT
CASSLIQQGETDTQYF
>.|TRBV18|.|TRBJ2-2
TGTGCCAGCTCACCAATTCCCACCGGGGAGCTGTTTTTT
CASSPIPTGELFF
>.|TRBV5-1|.|TRBJ1-1
TGCGCCAGCAGCTTGGTGGGAGGTGTCAACACTGAAGCTTTCTTT
CASSLVGGVNTEAFF
>.|TRBV19|.|TRBJ2-5
TGTGCCAGTAGTATAAGAGGGGAGACCCAGTACTTC
CASSIRGETQYF
>.|TRBV19|.|TRBJ1-3
TGTGCCAGTAGCCCCATATGGGGAGAATGGACAGAATGGGACACCATATATTTT
CASSPIWGEWTEWDTIYF
>.|TRBV6-5|.|TRBJ2-5
TGTGCCATAGGACGTTCAGAGACCCAGTACTTC
CAIGRSETQYF
>.|TRBV5-1|few|TRBJ1-2
TGCGCCAGCAGCTTGGAGCCACGTAGGGGTGGCTACACCTTC
CASSLEPRRGGYTF
>.|TRBV6-5|.|TRBJ1-4
TGTGCCAGCAGTTACGAGGGGCGGGCAAATGAAAAACTGTTTTTT
CASSYEGRANEKLFF
>.|TRBV30|.|TRBJ2-3
TGTGCCTGGAGTAGTTCAGGGTTCAGCACAGATACGCAGTATTTT
CAWSSSGFSTDTQYF